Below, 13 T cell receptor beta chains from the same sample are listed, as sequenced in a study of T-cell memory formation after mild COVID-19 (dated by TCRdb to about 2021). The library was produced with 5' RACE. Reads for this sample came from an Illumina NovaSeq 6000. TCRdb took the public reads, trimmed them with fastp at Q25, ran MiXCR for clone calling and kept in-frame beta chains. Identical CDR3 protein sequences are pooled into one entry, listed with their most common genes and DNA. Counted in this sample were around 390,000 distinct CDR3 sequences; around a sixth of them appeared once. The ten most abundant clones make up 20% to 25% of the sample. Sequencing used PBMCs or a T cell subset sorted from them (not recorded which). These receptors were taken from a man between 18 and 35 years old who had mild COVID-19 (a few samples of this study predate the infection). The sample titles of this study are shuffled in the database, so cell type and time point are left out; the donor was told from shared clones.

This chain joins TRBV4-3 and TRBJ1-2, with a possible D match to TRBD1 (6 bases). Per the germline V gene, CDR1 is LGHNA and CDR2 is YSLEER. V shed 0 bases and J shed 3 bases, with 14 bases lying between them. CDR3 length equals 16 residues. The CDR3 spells CASSQDPTGQDYGYTF. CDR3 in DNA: TGCGCCAGCAGCCAAGATCCCACAGGGCAGGACTATGGCTACACCTTC.

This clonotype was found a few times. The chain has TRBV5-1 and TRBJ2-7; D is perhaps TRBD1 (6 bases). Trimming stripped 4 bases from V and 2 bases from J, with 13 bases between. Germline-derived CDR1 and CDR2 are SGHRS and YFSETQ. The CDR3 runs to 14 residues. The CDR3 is CASSPDRFPYEQYV. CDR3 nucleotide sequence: TGCGCCAGCAGCCCCGACAGGTTCCCCTACGAGCAGTACGTC.

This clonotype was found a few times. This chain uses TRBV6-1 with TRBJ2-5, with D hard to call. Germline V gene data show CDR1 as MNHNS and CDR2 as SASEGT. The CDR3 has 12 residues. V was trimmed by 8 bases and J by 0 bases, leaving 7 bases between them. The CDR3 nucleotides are TGTGCCAGCGGGGTTAACCAAGAGACCCAGTACTTC. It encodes CASGVNQETQYF.

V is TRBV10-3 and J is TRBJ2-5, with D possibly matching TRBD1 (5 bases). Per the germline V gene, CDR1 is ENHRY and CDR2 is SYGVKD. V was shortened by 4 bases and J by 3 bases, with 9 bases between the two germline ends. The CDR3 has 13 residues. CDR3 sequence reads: CAISARVEETQYF. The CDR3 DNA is TGTGCCATCAGTGCCAGGGTGGAAGAGACCCAGTACTTC.

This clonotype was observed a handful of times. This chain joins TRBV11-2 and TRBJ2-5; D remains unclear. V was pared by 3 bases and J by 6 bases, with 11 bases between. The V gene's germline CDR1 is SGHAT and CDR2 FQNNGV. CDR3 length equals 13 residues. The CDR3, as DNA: TGTGCCAGCAGCTTTCGTCGCGAGCAGACCCAGTACTTC. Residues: CASSFRREQTQYF.

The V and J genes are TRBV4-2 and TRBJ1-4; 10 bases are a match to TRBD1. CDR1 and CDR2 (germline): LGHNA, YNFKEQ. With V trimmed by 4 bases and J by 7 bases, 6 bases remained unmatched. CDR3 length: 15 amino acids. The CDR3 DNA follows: TGTGCCAGCAGCCTCACGGACAGGGGGGGTGAAAAACTGTTTTTT. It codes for CASSLTDRGGEKLFF.

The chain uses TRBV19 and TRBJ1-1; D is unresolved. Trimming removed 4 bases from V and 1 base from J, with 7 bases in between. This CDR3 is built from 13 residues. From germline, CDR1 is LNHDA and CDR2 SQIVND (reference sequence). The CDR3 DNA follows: TGTGCCAGTAGTACGCAGAGGAACACTGAAGCTTTCTTT. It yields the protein CASSTQRNTEAFF.

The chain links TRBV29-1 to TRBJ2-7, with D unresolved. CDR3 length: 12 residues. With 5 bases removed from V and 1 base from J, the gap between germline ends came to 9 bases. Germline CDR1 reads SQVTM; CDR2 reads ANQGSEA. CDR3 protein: CSVIRDSYEQYF. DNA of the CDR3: TGCAGCGTTATCAGAGATTCCTACGAGCAGTACTTC.

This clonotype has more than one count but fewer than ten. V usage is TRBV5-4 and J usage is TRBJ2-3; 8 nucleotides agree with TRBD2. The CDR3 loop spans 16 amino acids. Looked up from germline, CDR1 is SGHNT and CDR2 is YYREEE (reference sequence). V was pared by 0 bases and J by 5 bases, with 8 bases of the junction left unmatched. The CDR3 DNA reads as TGTGCCAGCAGCTTGGACCGGGGGGGCTTCCTAGATACGCAGTATTTT. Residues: CASSLDRGGFLDTQYF. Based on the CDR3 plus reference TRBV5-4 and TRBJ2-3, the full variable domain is ETGVTQSPTHLIKTRGQQVTLRCSSQSGHNTVSWYQQALGQGPQFIFQYYREEENGRGNFPPRFSGLQFPNYSSELNVNALELDDSALYLCASSLDRGGFLDTQYFGPGTRLTVL.

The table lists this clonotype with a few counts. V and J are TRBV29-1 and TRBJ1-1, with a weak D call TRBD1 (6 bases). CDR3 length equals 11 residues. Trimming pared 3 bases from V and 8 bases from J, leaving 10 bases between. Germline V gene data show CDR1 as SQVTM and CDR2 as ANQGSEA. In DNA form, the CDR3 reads TGCAGCGTTGAGATGGACAGAGAAGCTTTCTTT. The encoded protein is CSVEMDREAFF.

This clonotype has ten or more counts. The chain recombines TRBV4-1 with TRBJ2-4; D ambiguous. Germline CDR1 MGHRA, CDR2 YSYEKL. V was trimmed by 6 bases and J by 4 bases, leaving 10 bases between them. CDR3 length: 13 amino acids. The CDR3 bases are TGCGCCAGCAGTGGCTTCTCTAAAAACATTCAGTACTTC. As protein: CASSGFSKNIQYF.

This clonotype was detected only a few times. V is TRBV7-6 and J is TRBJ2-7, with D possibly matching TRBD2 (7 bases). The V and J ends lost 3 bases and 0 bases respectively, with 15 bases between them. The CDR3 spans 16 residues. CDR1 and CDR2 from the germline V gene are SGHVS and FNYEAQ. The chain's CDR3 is CASSLGGGFLSYEQYV. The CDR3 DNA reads TGTGCCAGCAGCTTGGGAGGGGGTTTCCTCTCCTACGAGCAGTACGTC.

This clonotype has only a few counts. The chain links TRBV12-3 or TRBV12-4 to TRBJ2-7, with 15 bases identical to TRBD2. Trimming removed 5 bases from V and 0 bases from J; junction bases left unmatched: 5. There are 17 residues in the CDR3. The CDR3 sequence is CASSGTSGRTPSYEQYF. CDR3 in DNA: TGTGCCAGCAGTGGGACTAGCGGGAGGACCCCCTCCTACGAGCAGTACTTC.